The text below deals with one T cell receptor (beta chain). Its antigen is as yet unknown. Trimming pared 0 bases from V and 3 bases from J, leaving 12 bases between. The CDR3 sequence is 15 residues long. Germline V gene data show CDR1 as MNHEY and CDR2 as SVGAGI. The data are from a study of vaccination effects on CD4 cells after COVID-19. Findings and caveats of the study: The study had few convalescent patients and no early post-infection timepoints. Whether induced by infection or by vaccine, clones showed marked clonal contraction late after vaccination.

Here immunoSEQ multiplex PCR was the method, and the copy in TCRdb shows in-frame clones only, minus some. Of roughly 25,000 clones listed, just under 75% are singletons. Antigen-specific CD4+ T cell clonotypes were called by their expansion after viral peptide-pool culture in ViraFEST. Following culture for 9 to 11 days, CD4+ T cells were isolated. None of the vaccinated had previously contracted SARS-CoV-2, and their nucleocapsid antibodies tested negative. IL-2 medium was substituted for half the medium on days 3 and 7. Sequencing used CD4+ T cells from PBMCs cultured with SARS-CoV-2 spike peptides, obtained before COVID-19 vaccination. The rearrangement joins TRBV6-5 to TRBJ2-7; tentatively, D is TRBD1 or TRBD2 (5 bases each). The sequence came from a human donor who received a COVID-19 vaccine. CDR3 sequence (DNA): TGTGCCAGCAGTTACTCGTACCAGGGAGTCTACGAGCAGTACTTC. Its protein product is CASSYSYQGVYEQYF.